There are a few counts of the clone carrying this T cell receptor (beta chain). Its antigen is as yet unknown. This specimen belongs to a study of identical twins. From the 5' RACE reads, TCRdb called clonotypes with MiXCR, one entry per CDR3 protein. The table shows about 250,000 distinct CDR3 sequences, with approximately 7.3% occurring only once. General study findings and limits: When twins shared out-of-frame alpha sequences, those sequences had excess low generation probability. Within monozygotic twins, out-of-frame TCR alpha sharing was underestimated by the models. With beta out-of-frame sequences, excess sharing by twins was weaker. There were fewer insertions in abundant cord blood beta clonotypes, but memory repertoires showed no such pattern.

This CDR3 has 15 amino acids. Germline V lookup: CDR1 SGDLS, CDR2 YYNGEE. Deletions cut 4 bases from V and 3 bases from J, with 13 bases between. This same sample was also taken into another study, of yellow fever vaccine responses in identical twins.

This sequence was found in a woman between 18 and 30 years old in good health. Sequencing was done on a sample of CD8+ T cells sorted from blood. The J gene is TRBJ2-2, the V gene TRBV9, with a possible D match to TRBD1 (7 bases). Written as DNA, the CDR3 is TGTGCCAGCAGCCCCCAGGGGGGCTACACCGGGGAGCTGTTTTTT. Protein product: CASSPQGGYTGELFF. Variable domain in full (rest from reference TRBV9 and TRBJ2-2): DSGVTQTPKHLITATGQRVTLRCSPRSGDLSVYWYQQSLDQGLQFLIQYYNGEERAKGNILERFSAQQFPDLHSELNLSSLELGDSALYFCASSPQGGYTGELFFGEGSRLTVL.